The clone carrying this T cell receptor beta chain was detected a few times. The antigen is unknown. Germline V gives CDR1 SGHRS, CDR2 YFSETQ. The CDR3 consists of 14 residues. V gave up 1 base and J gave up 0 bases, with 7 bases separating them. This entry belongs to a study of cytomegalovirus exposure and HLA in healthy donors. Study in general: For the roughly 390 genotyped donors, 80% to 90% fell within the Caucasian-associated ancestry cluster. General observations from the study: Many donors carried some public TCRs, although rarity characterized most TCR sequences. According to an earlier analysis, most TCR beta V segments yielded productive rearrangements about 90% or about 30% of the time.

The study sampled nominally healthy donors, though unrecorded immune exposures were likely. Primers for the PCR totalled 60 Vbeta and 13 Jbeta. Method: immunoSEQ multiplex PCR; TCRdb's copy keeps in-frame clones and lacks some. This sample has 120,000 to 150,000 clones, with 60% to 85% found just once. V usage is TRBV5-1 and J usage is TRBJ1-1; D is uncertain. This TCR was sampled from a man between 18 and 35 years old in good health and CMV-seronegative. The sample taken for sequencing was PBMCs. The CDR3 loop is CASSLNQLNTEAFF. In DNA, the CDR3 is TGCGCCAGCAGCTTGAATCAGTTGAACACTGAAGCTTTCTTT.